This note documents a single T cell receptor beta chain sequence. The assay was immunoSEQ multiplex PCR, and TCRdb's table has in-frame clones only and misses some. The sample yields some 280,000 clones, approximately 90% seen once. This specimen belongs to a study of blood T cell repertoires in COVID-19. The CDR3 totals 17 residues. CDR1 SEHNR and CDR2 FQNEAQ come from the germline V gene (reference sequence). V lost 5 bases, J lost 3 bases, and 10 bases stayed unmatched. The clonotype was recovered from a woman aged 60-75 years with acute or convalescent COVID-19. This chain links TRBV7-9 with TRBJ1-4, with TRBD1 matching over 9 bases. The specimen sequenced was peripheral blood. The CDR3 is CASSPSRDRDPNEKLFF. The CDR3 nucleotides are TGTGCCAGCAGCCCGTCCCGGGACAGGGATCCTAATGAAAAACTGTTTTTT.